Presented here are 10 T cell receptor beta chains from one specimen sequenced in a study of blood T cell repertoires in COVID-19 (dated by TCRdb to about 2020). Receptors were amplified or captured by the immunoSEQ multiplex PCR assay. TCRdb carries this immuneACCESS record with in-frame sequences only. Its versions omit some clonotypes, under half of them owing to an unresolved V gene in the studies checked, with the rest unexplained. The sample records more than 150,000 clones, around 87% of which are singletons. The ten biggest clones cover under 0.7% of the sample. Sequenced material: peripheral blood. The receptors originated from a man aged 55 to 70 with COVID-19, enrolled during active disease.

The chain's CDR3 is CASSPGQTYEQYF. DNA for the CDR3: TGTGCCAGTAGTCCAGGACAGACCTACGAGCAGTACTTC. The chain recombines TRBV19 with TRBJ2-7, with D possibly TRBD1 on 6 matching bases. The CDR3 loop spans 13 amino acids. The germline V gene encodes CDR1 LNHDA and CDR2 SQIVND (reference sequence). Trimming took off 5 bases at V and 2 bases at J, with 10 bases between the two ends.

The chain carries TRBV5-4 and TRBJ2-1; 7 bases match TRBD1. J gave up 0 bases and V 4 bases, and 4 bases lay outside the gene matches. CDR3 length equals 15 residues. From germline, CDR1 is SGHNT and CDR2 YYREEE (reference sequence). The CDR3 sequence is CASSQQGNSYNEQFF. CDR3 bases: TGTGCCAGCAGCCAACAGGGGAACTCCTACAATGAGCAGTTCTTC.

The chain recombines TRBV4-2 with TRBJ2-1, with a possible D match to TRBD2 (5 bases). CDR3 size: 14 residues. Trimming left V 4 bases short and J 9 bases short, with 16 bases between. The germline CDR1 and CDR2 sequences are LGHNA and YNFKEQ. As DNA, the CDR3 is TGTGCCAGCAGCCCAACCCACGGTCTAGCTGAGCAGTTCTTC. It yields the protein CASSPTHGLAEQFF.

As regards this clone: The junction and the germline gene differ at one end; a read error may be behind it. The chain combines TRBV5-4 with TRBJ1-6; 8 bases agree with TRBD1. This CDR3 region has 13 residues. Germline lookup yields CDR1 SGHNT and CDR2 YYREEE (reference sequence). The CDR3 coding sequence is TGTGTCAGCAGGGGTGGGACAGGTGGACCCCTCCACTTT. This sequence encodes CVSRGGTGGPLHF.

This chain uses TRBV19 with TRBJ2-7, with 12 positions matching TRBD1. After removal of 4 bases from V and 6 bases from J, the junction contained 7 bases not matched to a gene. This CDR3 comprises 15 residues. Germline lookup yields CDR1 LNHDA and CDR2 SQIVND (reference sequence). The DNA of the CDR3 is TGTGCCAGTAGTAGAGGGGACAGGGGGCCTAGCGAGCAGTACTTC. Residues: CASSRGDRGPSEQYF. The entire variable domain, with the rest obtained from reference TRBV19 and TRBJ2-7, is as follows: DGGITQSPKYLFRKEGQNVTLSCEQNLNHDAMYWYRQDPGQGLRLIYYSQIVNDFQKGDIAEGYSVSREKKESFPLTVTSAQKNPTAFYLCASSRGDRGPSEQYFGPGTRLTVT.

The V call is TRBV28, the J call TRBJ1-2; 9 positions agree with TRBD1. J gave up 6 bases and V 7 bases, and 6 bases lay outside the gene matches. This CDR3 is 13 amino acids long. Germline values: CDR1 MDHEN, CDR2 SYDVKM. The CDR3 coding sequence is TGTGCCAGCACCGCGGGACAGGGCCATGGCTACACCTTC. Its protein is CASTAGQGHGYTF.

The gene calls are TRBV5-1 and TRBJ2-4; 11 bases fit TRBD1. The junction had 0 bases not matched to a gene; V was cut back by 5 bases and J by 8 bases. This CDR3 contains 12 residues. Germline V gene lookup returns CDR1 SGHRS and CDR2 YFSETQ. This CDR3 is CASRGQGDIQYF. DNA for the CDR3: TGCGCCAGCAGGGGACAGGGGGACATTCAGTACTTC.

The chain employs TRBV25-1 and TRBJ1-3; 7 bases map to TRBD1. The J segment lost 0 bases and the V segment lost 4 bases, leaving 9 bases of the junction unmatched. The germline V gene encodes CDR1 MGHDK and CDR2 SYGVNS. The CDR3 is 17 residues long. The CDR3 DNA reads as TGTGCCAGCAGTGGAAAGTACAGGGGTGGCTCTGGAAACACCATATATTTT. Residues: CASSGKYRGGSGNTIYF. Based on the CDR3 plus reference TRBV25-1 and TRBJ1-3, the full variable domain is EADIYQTPRYLVIGTGKKITLECSQTMGHDKMYWYQQDPGMELHLIHYSYGVNSTEKGDLSSESTVSRIRTEHFPLTLESARPSHTSQYLCASSGKYRGGSGNTIYFGEGSWLTVV.

The genes are TRBV28 and TRBJ1-5; D is perhaps TRBD1 (5 bases). V was shortened by 3 bases and J by 5 bases, with 11 bases between the two germline ends. CDR1 is MDHEN, CDR2 SYDVKM, per germline. This CDR3 is built from 14 residues. CDR3 DNA: TGTGCCAGCAGTTTCGGCAGGGACTATCAGCCCCAGCATTTT. It is translated as CASSFGRDYQPQHF.

The genes are TRBV18 and TRBJ2-7; TRBD2 is a possible D gene (7 bases). This CDR3 is built from 14 residues. Germline lookup yields CDR1 KGHSH and CDR2 LQKENI. The ends were cut back, 6 bases at V and 0 bases at J, with 12 bases in the middle. Here the CDR3 reads CASSGGGSSYEQYF. The CDR3 DNA reads TGTGCCAGCTCCGGGGGCGGGAGCTCCTACGAGCAGTACTTC.